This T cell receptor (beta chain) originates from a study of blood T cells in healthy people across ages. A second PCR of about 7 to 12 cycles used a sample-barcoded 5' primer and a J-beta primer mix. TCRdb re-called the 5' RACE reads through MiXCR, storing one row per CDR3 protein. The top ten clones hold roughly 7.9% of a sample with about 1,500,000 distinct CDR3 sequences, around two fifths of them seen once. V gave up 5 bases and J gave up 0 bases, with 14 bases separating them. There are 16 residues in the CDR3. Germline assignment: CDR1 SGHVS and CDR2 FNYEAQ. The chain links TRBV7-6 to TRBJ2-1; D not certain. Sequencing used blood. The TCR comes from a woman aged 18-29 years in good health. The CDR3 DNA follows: TGTGCCAGCAGCCCAGGACCGTCAAGCTCCTACAATGAGCAGTTCTTC. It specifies CASSPGPSSSYNEQFF.